This T cell receptor beta chain came from a study of technical replicates of blood from a few donors. V shed 8 bases and J shed 7 bases, with 12 bases lying between them. There are 12 residues in the CDR3. Germline CDR1 is LNHDA and CDR2 is SQIVND (reference sequence). Clones were sequenced by immunoSEQ multiplex PCR, and TCRdb holds only the in-frame ones, with some missing. The sample has about 88,000 clones; 85% to 95% are singletons. The sequenced material came from T cells isolated from PBMCs. The TCR originated in a human donor in good health. V usage is TRBV19 and J usage is TRBJ2-1; D call uncertain. This chain's CDR3 is CASAWNGNEQFF. CDR3 coding DNA: TGTGCCAGTGCGTGGAACGGGAATGAGCAGTTCTTC.